These 20 T cell receptor beta chains came from one sample sequenced in a study of blood T cell repertoires in COVID-19. The repertoire was sequenced with immunoSEQ multiplex PCR; TCRdb's copy has only in-frame clones and lacks some. The sample has about 40,000 clones, roughly 84% seen once. The sequenced sample was peripheral blood. The source of these receptors is a human donor in a cohort sampled during active COVID-19.

The chain is built from TRBV4-1 and TRBJ2-3; tentative D call: TRBD1 (6 bases). CDR3 size: 16 residues. V was clipped by 0 bases and J by 5 bases, with 15 bases between them. Germline loops: CDR1 MGHRA, CDR2 YSYEKL. The CDR3 loop is CASSQDPRGWIDTQYF. In DNA form, the CDR3 reads TGCGCCAGCAGCCAAGATCCGAGGGGGTGGATAGATACGCAGTATTTT.

The chain uses TRBV6-5 and TRBJ2-5, with 13 bases aligning to TRBD2. V shed 4 bases, J shed 5 bases, and the junction held 4 bases outside the gene matches. CDR3 length: 15 residues. Looked up from germline, CDR1 is MNHEY and CDR2 is SVGAGI. CDR3 sequence reads: CASSLTTSGGETQYF. CDR3 coding DNA: TGTGCCAGCAGTTTAACGACTAGCGGGGGGGAGACCCAGTACTTC.

V usage is TRBV6-5 and J usage is TRBJ2-7; no definite D call. This CDR3 is 13 amino acids long. Germline V gives CDR1 MNHEY, CDR2 SVGAGI. V lost 6 bases to trimming and J lost 0 bases, with 9 bases between them. CDR3 loop: CASRGRTSYEQYF. The CDR3 DNA is TGTGCCAGCAGGGGCCGTACCTCCTACGAGCAGTACTTC.

This clone is medium-sized. The chain uses TRBV19 and TRBJ2-7; 7 bases line up with TRBD2. The V gene end was trimmed by 7 bases and the J gene end by 5 bases; junction bases not matched to a gene: 2. The CDR3 is made up of 11 amino acids. The germline CDR1 and CDR2 sequences are LNHDA and SQIVND (reference sequence). CDR3 loop: CASMAGDEQYF. CDR3 in DNA: TGTGCCAGTATGGCGGGGGACGAGCAGTACTTC.

The V call is TRBV5-1, the J call TRBJ2-3; tentatively, D is TRBD1 (6 bases). The CDR3 loop spans 15 amino acids. The V gene lost 0 bases and the J gene lost 2 bases, with 10 bases spanning the gap. In germline, CDR1 is SGHRS, CDR2 YFSETQ. This CDR3 is CASSLAGELTDTQYF. The CDR3 nucleotides read TGCGCCAGCAGCTTGGCAGGGGAGCTCACAGATACGCAGTATTTT.

The rearrangement links TRBV7-3 to TRBJ1-5; D gene ambiguous. V lost 5 bases to trimming and J lost 9 bases, with 14 bases between them. The length of the CDR3 is 13 residues. Germline lookup yields CDR1 SGHTA and CDR2 FQGTGA. The CDR3 sequence: CASSLSDFGPQHF. The CDR3 DNA follows: TGTGCCAGCAGCCTCTCAGACTTCGGGCCCCAGCATTTT.

V is TRBV11-2 and J is TRBJ2-3, with a weak D call TRBD1 (6 bases). Germline CDR1 reads SGHAT; CDR2 reads FQNNGV. This CDR3 has 16 amino acids. Trimming stripped 5 bases from V and 4 bases from J, with 19 bases between. The CDR3 spells CASSPTRGFGADTQYF. In DNA, the CDR3 is TGTGCCAGCAGCCCTACTAGGGGGTTTGGGGCAGATACGCAGTATTTT.

The V gene is TRBV10-3, the J gene TRBJ2-1; possible D gene TRBD1, 5 bases. This CDR3 contains 15 residues. V was cut by 4 bases and J by 5 bases, with 15 bases left in between. Germline CDR1 and CDR2: ENHRY and SYGVKD. The CDR3 DNA reads TGTGCCATCAGTGCAGGTACAGGCCAACACAATGAGCAGTTCTTC. Its translation is CAISAGTGQHNEQFF.

This rearrangement joins TRBV9 to TRBJ2-1; TRBD1 matches 10 bases. The trim removed 4 bases at V and 2 bases at J, leaving 6 bases unmatched. Germline CDR1 SGDLS, CDR2 YYNGEE. The length of the CDR3 is 16 residues. CDR3: CASSPGGTGAYNEQFF. As DNA, the CDR3 is TGTGCCAGCAGCCCCGGCGGGACAGGGGCCTACAATGAGCAGTTCTTC.

The genes are TRBV5-4 and TRBJ2-5; 8 bases agree with TRBD2. The length of the CDR3 is 16 residues. J was trimmed by 7 bases and V by 3 bases; bases with no gene match: 14. From germline, CDR1 is SGHNT and CDR2 YYREEE (reference sequence). The CDR3 coding sequence is TGTGCCAGCAGCTCTATGCTGGCGGGGGCGGGGGGGACCCAGTACTTC. Residues: CASSSMLAGAGGTQYF.

This chain joins TRBV10-3 and TRBJ1-2, with TRBD1 as a possible D gene (5 bases). This CDR3 has 15 amino acids. CDR1 is ENHRY, CDR2 SYGVKD, per germline. The V end lost 10 bases, the J end lost 4 bases, and 22 bases lay between the germline ends. As DNA, the CDR3 is TGTGCCACGGGGGGAACAGCCCCGCCGAGCTATGGCTACACCTTC. It specifies CATGGTAPPSYGYTF.

This sequence joins TRBV19 and TRBJ2-1; D call uncertain. The length of the CDR3 is 11 residues. Deletions cut 7 bases from V and 4 bases from J, with 5 bases between. Looked up from germline, CDR1 is LNHDA and CDR2 is SQIVND (reference sequence). CDR3 residues: CASTKYNEQFF. The CDR3 region has the DNA TGTGCCAGTACCAAATACAATGAGCAGTTCTTC.

The CDR3 nucleotides read TGCGCCAGCAGCTTGGTGGGGCAGCAGGGGCGAGCTTTCTTT. Residues: CASSLVGQQGRAFF. The chain combines TRBV5-1 with TRBJ1-1; a possible D gene is TRBD1 (6 bases). From germline, CDR1 is SGHRS and CDR2 YFSETQ. The CDR3 is made up of 14 amino acids. The V end was cut by 0 bases, the J end by 10 bases, with 16 bases between.

The V call is TRBV6-5, the J call TRBJ1-1; D is uncertain. The CDR3 totals 13 residues. V lost 2 bases to trimming and J lost 0 bases, with 4 bases between them. Germline values: CDR1 MNHEY, CDR2 SVGAGI. CDR3 nucleotides: TGTGCCAGCAGTTACGAGATGAACACTGAAGCTTTCTTT. Encoded protein: CASSYEMNTEAFF.

This sequence joins TRBV3-1 (or the pseudogene TRBV3-2) and TRBJ2-3; a weak D match, TRBD1 (7 bases). With 4 bases removed from V and 4 bases from J, the gap between germline ends came to 15 bases. Per germline, CDR1 LGHDT and CDR2 YNNKEL (reference sequence). This CDR3 has 15 amino acids. The CDR3 region has the DNA TGTGCCAGCAGCCCCAGAGGAGGGGGCGCAGATACGCAGTATTTT. Its translation is CASSPRGGGADTQYF.

The chain links TRBV27 to TRBJ2-3; the D is unclear. V shed 10 bases and J shed 0 bases, with 14 bases lying between them. This CDR3 region has 14 residues. Germline V gene sequence: CDR1 MNHEY, CDR2 SMNVEV (reference sequence). CDR3: CAIRRDLSTDTQYF. The CDR3 DNA reads as TGTGCCATCCGTCGTGACTTGAGCACAGATACGCAGTATTTT.

The V and J genes are TRBV5-4 and TRBJ1-1; 10 nucleotides match TRBD1. This CDR3 comprises 16 residues. Looked up from germline, CDR1 is SGHNT and CDR2 is YYREEE (reference sequence). The junction had 11 bases not matched to a gene; V was cut back by 4 bases and J by 5 bases. CDR3 region: CASSRDRQGASTEAFF. CDR3 DNA sequence: TGTGCCAGCAGCCGTGATAGACAGGGGGCGAGTACTGAAGCTTTCTTT. The full variable domain, with the rest looked up from reference TRBV5-4 and TRBJ1-1, is ETGVTQSPTHLIKTRGQQVTLRCSSQSGHNTVSWYQQALGQGPQFIFQYYREEENGRGNFPPRFSGLQFPNYSSELNVNALELDDSALYLCASSRDRQGASTEAFFGQGTRLTVV.

This chain links TRBV7-8 with TRBJ1-3; TRBD1 might be the D (5 bases). Germline loops: CDR1 SGHVS, CDR2 FQNEAQ. The CDR3 is made up of 15 amino acids. V shed 5 bases and J shed 2 bases, with 13 bases lying between them. The CDR3 nucleotides read TGTGCCAGCAGCATTAGGGAGGGACCTGGAAACACCATATATTTT. Translating gives CASSIREGPGNTIYF.

The chain's CDR3 is CASSWGDRAYEQYF. The CDR3 region has the DNA TGCGCCAGCAGCTGGGGGGACAGGGCCTACGAGCAGTACTTC. The chain joins TRBV5-1 to TRBJ2-7; TRBD1 matches 9 bases. Germline V CDR1 and CDR2: SGHRS, YFSETQ. V gave up 3 bases and J gave up 2 bases; unmatched junction bases: 3. The CDR3 is 14 amino acids.

This clone was counted between two and nine times. This chain joins TRBV5-1 and TRBJ1-2; 7 bases align to TRBD1. V shed 4 bases, J shed 3 bases, and the junction held 0 bases outside the gene matches. CDR1 and CDR2 (germline): SGHRS, YFSETQ. The CDR3 length is 12 residues. This CDR3 reads CASSDRDYGYTF. The CDR3 region has the DNA TGCGCCAGCAGCGACAGGGACTATGGCTACACCTTC.